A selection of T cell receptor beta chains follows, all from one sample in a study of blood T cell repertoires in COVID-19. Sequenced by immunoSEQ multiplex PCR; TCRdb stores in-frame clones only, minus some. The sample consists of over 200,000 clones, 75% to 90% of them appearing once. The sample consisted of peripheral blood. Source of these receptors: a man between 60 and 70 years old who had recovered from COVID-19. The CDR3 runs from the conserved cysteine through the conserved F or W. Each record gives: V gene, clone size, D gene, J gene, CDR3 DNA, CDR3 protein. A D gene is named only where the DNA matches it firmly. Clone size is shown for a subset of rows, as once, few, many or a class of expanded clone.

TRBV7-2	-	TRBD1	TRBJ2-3	TGTGCCAGCAGCTTCCAACCCGGGACAGGGGCAGCAGATACGCAGTATTTT	CASSFQPGTGAADTQYF
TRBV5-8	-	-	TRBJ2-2	TGTGCCAGCAGCCTACCCGACAGCCCCCCATCCGGGGAGCTGTTTTTT	CASSLPDSPPSGELFF
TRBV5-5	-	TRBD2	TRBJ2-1	TGTGCCAGCAGCTTGGTCCTACCAGCGGGAGCGAGCTACAATGAGCAGTTCTTC	CASSLVLPAGASYNEQFF
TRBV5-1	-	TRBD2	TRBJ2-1	TGCGCCAGCAGCTTGCGGGGGGAACCCTACAATGAGCAGTTCTTC	CASSLRGEPYNEQFF
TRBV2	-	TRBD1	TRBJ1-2	TGTGCCAGCAGTGGGGGACAGGGCCCTACCTTCTATGGCTACACCTTC	CASSGGQGPTFYGYTF
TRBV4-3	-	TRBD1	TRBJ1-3	TGCGCCAGCAGCCGGTTAGGGACAGGGTTTGCTGGAAACACCATATATTTT	CASSRLGTGFAGNTIYF
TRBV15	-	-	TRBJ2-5	TGTGCCACCAGCAGAGGGGGCCTCTCAACGGAGACCCAGTACTTC	CATSRGGLSTETQYF
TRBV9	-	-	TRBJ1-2	TGTGCCAGCACCCCACAGCAAGCTAACTATGGCTACACCTTC	CASTPQQANYGYTF
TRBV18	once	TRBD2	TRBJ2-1	TGTGCCAGCCAGTATAGCGGGAGTGGGAATGAGCAGTTCTTC	CASQYSGSGNEQFF
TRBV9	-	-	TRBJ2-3	TGTGCCAGCAGCGTAGGGACACCCACCCAAAATACGCAGTATTTT	CASSVGTPTQNTQYF
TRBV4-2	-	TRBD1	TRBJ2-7	TGTGCCAGCAGCCCCCGAGAAGGGACAGGTATCGGCTACGAGCAGTACTTC	CASSPREGTGIGYEQYF
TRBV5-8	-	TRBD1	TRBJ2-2	TGTGCCAGCAGCTTACTACAGGGGGCCCAAAACACCGGGGAGCTGTTTTTT	CASSLLQGAQNTGELFF
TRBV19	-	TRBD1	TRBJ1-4	TGTGCCAGTAGCCCGATAGAGTACGGGACAGAAAATGAAAAACTGTTTTTT	CASSPIEYGTENEKLFF
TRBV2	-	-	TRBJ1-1	TGTGCCAGCAGGCCCCGCCAGGGGTCGGGCACTGAAGCTTTCTTT	CASRPRQGSGTEAFF
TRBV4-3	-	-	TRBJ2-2	TGCGCCAGCAGCCAAGATAGGGGCGGGGAGCTGTTTTTT	CASSQDRGGELFF
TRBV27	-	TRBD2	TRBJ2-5	TGTGCCAGCACCAGAGCGGGAGGGCCCGGAGAGACCCAGTACTTC	CASTRAGGPGETQYF
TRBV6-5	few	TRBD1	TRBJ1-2	TGTGCCAGCAGTTTGACAGGGAGTGGCTATGGCTACACCTTC	CASSLTGSGYGYTF
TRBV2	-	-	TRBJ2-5	TGTGCCAGAAACTCAGGGGGGGAGACCCAGTACTTC	CARNSGGETQYF
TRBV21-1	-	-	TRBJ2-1	TGTGCCAGCAGCAAAAGCTCAGGGGGCCTCGATACCTCTAATGAGCAGTTCTTC	CASSKSSGGLDTSNEQFF
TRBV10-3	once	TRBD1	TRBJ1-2	TGTGCCATCAGTGAGTCAGTACAGGGGGCAAACTATGGCTACACCTTC	CAISESVQGANYGYTF
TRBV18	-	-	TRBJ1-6	TGTGCCAGCTCACCCCTCCCGGGGGGTATAGGTAATTCACCCCTCCACTTT	CASSPLPGGIGNSPLHF
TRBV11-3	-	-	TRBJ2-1	TGTGCCAGCAGCTACCGACAGGTTCGGGCTCGGTACAATGAGCAGTTCTTC	CASSYRQVRARYNEQFF
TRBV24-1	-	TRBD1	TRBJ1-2	TGTGCCACCAGTCAAACCCCCGGGACAGGGAAGGGGGCTAACTATGGCTACACCTTC	CATSQTPGTGKGANYGYTF
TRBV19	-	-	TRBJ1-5	TGTGCCAGTAGGAGGACAGTTAATCAGCCCCAGCATTTT	CASRRTVNQPQHF
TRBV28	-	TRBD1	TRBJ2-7	TGTGCCAGCAGCCGGACAGGGGGCGCCTACGAGCAGTACTTC	CASSRTGGAYEQYF
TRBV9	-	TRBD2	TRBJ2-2	TGTGCCAGCAGCCGGGGGGGGCCCAACACCGGGGAGCTGTTTTTT	CASSRGGPNTGELFF
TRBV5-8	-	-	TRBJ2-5	TGTGCCAGCAGCTTGGCCTTTCGGGAGACCCAGTACTTC	CASSLAFRETQYF
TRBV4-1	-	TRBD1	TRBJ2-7	TGCGCCAGCAGCCAAGGATTAGGGGGCTTCTACGAGCAGTACTTC	CASSQGLGGFYEQYF
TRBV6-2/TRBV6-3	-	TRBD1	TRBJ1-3	TGTGCCAGCAGTTACTCGAGGGACAGAGCTCTCCGAAACACCATATATTTT	CASSYSRDRALRNTIYF
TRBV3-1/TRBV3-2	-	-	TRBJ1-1	TGTGCCAGCAGCGTGACAGGTACTAACACTGAAGCTTTCTTT	CASSVTGTNTEAFF
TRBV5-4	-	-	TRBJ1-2	TGTGCCAGCAGCTTACAGGGAAACTATGGCTACACCTTC	CASSLQGNYGYTF
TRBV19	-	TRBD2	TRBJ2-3	TGTGCCAGTAGTATGGCCCGACTAGCGGGAGGGGGTCCAGATACGCAGTATTTT	CASSMARLAGGGPDTQYF
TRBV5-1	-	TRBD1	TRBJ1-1	TGCGCCAGCAGCTTGGGGGCAGGGGGCAAAGGTGAAGCTTTCTTT	CASSLGAGGKGEAFF
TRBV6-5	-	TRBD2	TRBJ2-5	TGTGCCAGCAGAGCTAGCGGGGGAGTGGAGACCCAGTACTTC	CASRASGGVETQYF
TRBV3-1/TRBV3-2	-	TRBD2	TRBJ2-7	TGTGCCAGCAGCCCTTCGTGGGAGGCTAGCGGATCCTACGAGCAGTACTTC	CASSPSWEASGSYEQYF
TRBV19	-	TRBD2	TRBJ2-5	TGTGCCAGTAGTCCCAGCGGGAGGAGCGGTGAGACCCAGTACTTC	CASSPSGRSGETQYF
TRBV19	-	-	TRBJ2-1	TGTGCCAGTAGTCAGGTTAGGGGCTACAATGAGCAGTTCTTC	CASSQVRGYNEQFF